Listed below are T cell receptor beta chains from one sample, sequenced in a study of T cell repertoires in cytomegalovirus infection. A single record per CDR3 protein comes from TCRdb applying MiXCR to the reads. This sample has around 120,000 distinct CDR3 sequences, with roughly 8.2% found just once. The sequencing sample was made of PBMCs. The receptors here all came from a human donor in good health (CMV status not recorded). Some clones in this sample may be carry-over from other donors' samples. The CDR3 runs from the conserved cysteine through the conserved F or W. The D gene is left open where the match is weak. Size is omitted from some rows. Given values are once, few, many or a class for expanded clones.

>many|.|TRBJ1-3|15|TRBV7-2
CASSLLNTPGNTIYF
TGTGCCAGCAGCTTACTAAATACCCCCGGAAACACCATATATTTT
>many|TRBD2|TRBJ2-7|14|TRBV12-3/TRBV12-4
CASKGTSGGYEQYF
TGTGCCAGCAAAGGGACTAGCGGGGGCTACGAGCAGTACTTC
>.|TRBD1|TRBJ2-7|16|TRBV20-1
CSARNRRDRGPYEQYF
TGCAGTGCTAGAAACCGCAGGGACAGGGGACCCTACGAGCAGTACTTC
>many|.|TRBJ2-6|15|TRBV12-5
CASGLGSSGANVLTF
TGTGCTAGTGGTTTAGGGAGCTCTGGGGCCAACGTCCTGACTTTC
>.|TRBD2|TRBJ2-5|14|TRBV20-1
CSAILAGGHETQYF
TGCAGTGCTATACTAGCGGGGGGGCACGAGACCCAGTACTTC
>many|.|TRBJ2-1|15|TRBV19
CASSIAGPPSDEQFF
TGTGCCAGTAGTATCGCGGGACCCCCCAGCGATGAGCAGTTCTTC
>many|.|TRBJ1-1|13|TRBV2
CASVRTANTEAFF
TGTGCCAGCGTCAGGACAGCTAACACTGAAGCTTTCTTT
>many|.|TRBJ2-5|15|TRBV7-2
CASSSLPGVQETQYF
TGTGCCAGCAGCTCGCTACCGGGAGTCCAAGAGACCCAGTACTTC
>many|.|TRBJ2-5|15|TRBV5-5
CASSSSLGATETQYF
TGTGCCAGCAGCTCCTCCCTTGGGGCTACCGAGACCCAGTACTTC
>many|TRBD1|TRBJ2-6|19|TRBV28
CASSSWGQKKRSGANVLTF
TGTGCCAGCAGTTCCTGGGGACAGAAGAAACGCTCTGGGGCCAACGTCCTGACTTTC
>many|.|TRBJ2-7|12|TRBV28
CASSSRLREQYF
TGTGCCAGCAGTTCCAGACTCCGCGAGCAGTACTTC
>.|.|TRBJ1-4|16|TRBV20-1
CSARFRHARANEKLFF
TGCAGTGCTAGGTTCCGGCACGCAAGGGCTAATGAAAAACTGTTTTTT
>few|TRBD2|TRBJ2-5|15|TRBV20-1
CSARTSGGNQETQYF
TGCAGTGCTAGGACTAGCGGGGGGAACCAAGAGACCCAGTACTTC
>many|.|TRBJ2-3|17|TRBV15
CATSSPTEWKDTDTQYF
TGTGCCACCAGCAGTCCTACTGAGTGGAAAGACACAGATACGCAGTATTTT
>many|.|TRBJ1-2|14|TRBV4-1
CASSRSGGDYGYTF
TGTGCCAGCAGTCGCTCGGGGGGCGACTATGGCTACACCTTC